This T cell receptor beta chain was captured by sequencing in a study of shared clonotypes between healthy human individuals. The wider study: CD4 naive and memory got three plates each, CD8 naive two, CD8 memory one.

TCRdb's table, derived via immunoSEQ multiplex PCR, lists solely in-frame clones and lacks some. The sample carries 2 million or so clones, 85% to 95% recorded once. CD4+ cells were split into CD45RA+ naive and CD45RA-negative memory subsets. The CDR3 is made up of 17 amino acids. Germline lookup yields CDR1 MGHDK and CDR2 SYGVNS. V lost 2 bases and J lost 5; bases outside the gene matches: 9. The material sequenced was naive CD4+ T cells sorted from blood. The sample's subset: CD45RA+ positively selected. The sequence came from a man younger than 30 in good health. This chain links TRBV25-1 with TRBJ2-5, with 12 positions matching TRBD1. CDR3 residues: CASSETGTGGSSETQYF. DNA of the CDR3: TGTGCCAGCAGTGAAACCGGGACAGGGGGCTCTTCGGAGACCCAGTACTTC.